These 27 T cell receptor beta chains share one sample of origin, sequenced in a study of shared clonotypes between healthy human individuals (TCRdb year 2020). Libraries were made using the immunoSEQ multiplex PCR assay. TCRdb obtained this table from immuneACCESS and retained in-frame rearrangements with V and J assigned. These tables miss some clones; where compared with another copy, unresolved V genes account for less than half of the shortfall, and the remainder is unexplained. This sample gives around 980,000 clones in total; 75% to 80% of them show up just once. The biggest ten clones account for roughly 0.55% of the sample. The sequenced sample was memory CD4+ T cells from PBMCs. The cell subset or site label corresponds to: CD45RA-negative fraction. All receptors come from a man aged 18 to 30 in good health. Some clones in this sample may be carry-over from other donors' samples.

This clone has only a few counts. The chain uses TRBV5-1 and TRBJ1-1; no clear D gene. CDR1 SGHRS and CDR2 YFSETQ come from the germline V gene. The CDR3 runs to 15 residues. Trimming took off 1 base at V and 1 base at J, with 11 bases between the two ends. CDR3: CASSLLAASNTEAFF. CDR3 nucleotides: TGCGCCAGCAGCTTGTTGGCGGCCTCGAACACTGAAGCTTTCTTT.

The V gene is TRBV7-9, the J gene TRBJ1-1; no definite D call. CDR1 is SEHNR and CDR2 is FQNEAQ in the germline V gene (reference sequence). Trimming stripped 1 base from V and 1 base from J, with 7 bases between. There are 14 residues in the CDR3. The CDR3 loop is CASSLGLGNTEAFF. DNA for the CDR3: TGTGCCAGCAGCTTAGGTTTGGGGAACACTGAAGCTTTCTTT.

CDR3 coding DNA: TGTGCCAGCAGCTGGTCGTTGGGCCAGAACACTGAAGCTTTCTTT. Residues: CASSWSLGQNTEAFF. The rearrangement uses TRBV5-5 and TRBJ1-1; no reliable D call. CDR1 SGHKS and CDR2 YYEKEE come from the germline V gene (reference sequence). This CDR3 spans 15 amino acids. The V end lost 3 bases, the J end lost 1 base, and 13 bases lay between the germline ends.

The chain recombines TRBV18 with TRBJ1-1; D is undetermined. The germline V and J ends were trimmed by 6 bases and 4 bases, with 18 bases remaining between them. This CDR3 is built from 15 residues. From germline, CDR1 is KGHSH and CDR2 LQKENI. DNA for the CDR3: TGTGCCAGCTCTCCAAGGACCAGCGATGTCACTGAAGCTTTCTTT. Amino acid sequence: CASSPRTSDVTEAFF.

The V call is TRBV29-1, the J call TRBJ2-3, with 12 bases identical to TRBD2. Germline CDR1 is SQVTM and CDR2 is ANQGSEA. Unmatched junction bases numbered 13, after V lost 5 bases and J lost 10 bases. This CDR3 is built from 15 residues. CDR3 nucleotide sequence: TGCAGCGTTCCTATCTCGGGACTAGCGGGCCGGCCGCAGTATTTT. Translated, it gives CSVPISGLAGRPQYF.

The rearrangement links TRBV30 to TRBJ1-6; D is possibly TRBD1 (5 bases). Germline CDR1 is GTSNPN and CDR2 is SVGIG (reference sequence). The CDR3 runs to 17 residues. The V end lost 8 bases, the J end lost 9 bases, and 29 bases lay between the germline ends. DNA for the CDR3: TGTGCCGCCAAACCAACCTTCCCCCGGGGCTGGGGTTCACCCCTCCACTTT. It translates to CAAKPTFPRGWGSPLHF.

V is TRBV5-1 and J is TRBJ2-2; 11 bases map to TRBD2. The CDR3 consists of 18 residues. Germline CDR1 and CDR2: SGHRS and YFSETQ. Trimming at V came to 0 bases and at J to 0 bases, leaving 4 bases not matched to a gene. CDR3 protein: CASSLGLAGTANTGELFF. The CDR3 bases are TGCGCCAGCAGCTTGGGACTAGCGGGAACCGCGAACACCGGGGAGCTGTTTTTT.

The CDR3 is CASSPASGYEQYF. The DNA of the CDR3 is TGTGCCAGCTCACCCGCTAGCGGCTACGAGCAGTACTTC. This rearrangement joins TRBV18 to TRBJ2-7, with 7 bases fitting TRBD2. The CDR3 contains 13 residues. The junction had 2 bases not matched to a gene; V was cut back by 3 bases and J by 3 bases. Germline values: CDR1 KGHSH, CDR2 LQKENI. Full variable domain (remainder filled in from reference TRBV18 and TRBJ2-7): NAGVMQNPRHLVRRRGQEARLRCSPMKGHSHVYWYRQLPEEGLKFMVYLQKENIIDESGMPKERFSAEFPKEGPSILRIQQVVRGDSAAYFCASSPASGYEQYFGPGTRLTVT.

Notes on this clone: This sample also contains other DNA sequences that code for the same CDR3. The genes are TRBV27 and TRBJ2-3, with TRBD2 matching 9 bases. Germline loops: CDR1 MNHEY, CDR2 SMNVEV (reference sequence). With V trimmed by 5 bases and J by 1 base, 4 bases remained unmatched. The CDR3 is made up of 15 amino acids. In nucleotides, the CDR3 is TGTGCCAGCAGTCCCTTAGCGGGGGGCACAGATACGCAGTATTTT. This sequence encodes CASSPLAGGTDTQYF.

The chain combines TRBV2 with TRBJ1-2; a weak D match, TRBD1 (5 bases). This CDR3 region has 13 residues. V was clipped by 4 bases and J by 8 bases, with 14 bases between them. Per the germline V gene, CDR1 is SNHLY and CDR2 is FYNNEI. CDR3 sequence reads: CASSANYRKGYTF. The CDR3 DNA reads as TGTGCCAGCAGTGCTAACTACAGGAAGGGCTACACCTTC.

This clone showed up many times. The V call is TRBV27, the J call TRBJ1-6, with D possibly matching TRBD1 (6 bases). The germline V gene has CDR1 MNHEY and CDR2 SMNVEV (reference sequence). The CDR3 contains 13 residues. Trimming took 3 bases from V and 9 from J, leaving 9 bases between them. CDR3 sequence: CASSFTGFSPLHF. Written as DNA, the CDR3 is TGTGCCAGCAGTTTCACAGGGTTTTCACCCCTCCACTTT.

The CDR3 sequence: CASHPTSGNTGELFF. In DNA, the CDR3 is TGTGCCAGCCACCCTACTAGCGGTAACACCGGGGAGCTGTTTTTT. The V call is TRBV19, the J call TRBJ2-2; 8 bases are a match to TRBD2. V lost 9 bases, J lost 2 bases, and 8 bases stayed unmatched. The CDR3 has 15 residues. In germline, CDR1 is LNHDA, CDR2 SQIVND (reference sequence). Together with reference TRBV19 and TRBJ2-2, the CDR3 gives the full variable domain: DGGITQSPKYLFRKEGQNVTLSCEQNLNHDAMYWYRQDPGQGLRLIYYSQIVNDFQKGDIAEGYSVSREKKESFPLTVTSAQKNPTAFYLCASHPTSGNTGELFFGEGSRLTVL.

The V and J genes are TRBV7-3 and TRBJ1-2, with TRBD1 as a possible D gene (6 bases). Germline V lookup: CDR1 SGHTA, CDR2 FQGTGA. The germline V and J ends were trimmed by 2 bases and 6 bases, with 10 bases remaining between them. This CDR3 spans 13 amino acids. The CDR3 DNA reads TGTGCCAGCAGCTTAGGGTCAGGGGATGGCTACACCTTC. Translating gives CASSLGSGDGYTF.

The chain is built from TRBV30 and TRBJ2-6, with D possibly matching TRBD1 (6 bases). V dropped 3 bases and J dropped 2 bases, with 11 bases sitting between them. The CDR3 loop spans 15 amino acids. Germline values: CDR1 GTSNPN, CDR2 SVGIG (reference sequence). The DNA of the CDR3 is TGTGCCTGGAGCCAGGGGCGAACTGGGGCCAACGTCCTGACTTTC. Encoded protein: CAWSQGRTGANVLTF. The full variable domain, with the rest looked up from reference TRBV30 and TRBJ2-6, is SQTIHQWPATLVQPVGSPLSLECTVEGTSNPNLYWYRQAAGRGLQLLFYSVGIGQISSEVPQNLSASRPQDRQFILSSKKLLLSDSGFYLCAWSQGRTGANVLTFGAGSRLTVL.

This sequence joins TRBV7-9 and TRBJ2-7; 8 bases agree with TRBD2. Germline-derived CDR1 and CDR2 are SEHNR and FQNEAQ (reference sequence). The CDR3 consists of 18 residues. The V and J ends lost 4 bases and 0 bases, in that order; junction bases with no gene match: 14. The CDR3 region is CASSSAGGAYRSSYEQYF. In nucleotides, the CDR3 is TGTGCCAGCAGCTCCGCGGGGGGAGCGTATAGGAGCTCCTACGAGCAGTACTTC.

The chain is built from TRBV11-2 and TRBJ2-2; 8 positions agree with TRBD2. V shed 4 bases and J 4 bases; nucleotides not matched to a gene: 11. CDR3 length equals 17 residues. Germline V lookup: CDR1 SGHAT, CDR2 FQNNGV. CDR3 coding DNA: TGTGCCAGCAGCTCCCTAGCGGGTCGCAGGGCCACCGGGGAGCTGTTTTTT. Translation: CASSSLAGRRATGELFF. The full variable domain, with the rest looked up from reference TRBV11-2 and TRBJ2-2, is EAGVAQSPRYKIIEKRQSVAFWCNPISGHATLYWYQQILGQGPKLLIQFQNNGVVDDSQLPKDRFSAERLKGVDSTLKIQPAKLEDSAVYLCASSSLAGRRATGELFFGEGSRLTVL.

Concerning this clone: Other DNA sequences in this specimen translate into the identical CDR3. This chain connects TRBV29-1 to TRBJ1-5; no clear D. The length of the CDR3 is 13 residues. The germline CDR1 and CDR2 sequences are SQVTM and ANQGSEA. V gave up 6 bases and J gave up 3 bases, with 12 bases separating them. Written as DNA, the CDR3 is TGCAGCGTACTACCGGGATTCAATCAGCCCCAGCATTTT. It yields the protein CSVLPGFNQPQHF. Using reference TRBV29-1 and TRBJ1-5 for the parts outside the CDR3, the full variable domain is SAVISQKPSRDICQRGTSLTIQCQVDSQVTMMFWYRQQPGQSLTLIATANQGSEATYESGFVIDKFPISRPNLTFSTLTVSNMSPEDSSIYLCSVLPGFNQPQHFGDGTRLSIL.

The chain joins TRBV15 to TRBJ2-7; no reliable D call. CDR1 is LNHNV, CDR2 YYDKDF, per germline (reference sequence). V was trimmed by 5 bases and J by 3 bases, leaving 17 bases between them. The CDR3 consists of 15 residues. The CDR3 loop reads CATSGRASGVYEQYF. CDR3 bases: TGTGCCACCAGCGGCCGGGCTTCAGGCGTCTACGAGCAGTACTTC.

The V gene is TRBV5-4, the J gene TRBJ1-4; possible D gene TRBD1, 5 bases. Germline-derived CDR1 and CDR2 are SGHNT and YYREEE (reference sequence). This CDR3 spans 16 amino acids. The V and J ends lost 10 bases and 0 bases respectively, with 19 bases between them. In DNA form, the CDR3 reads TGTGCCTTCGGCTCGGGGGGGATGACAACTAATGAAAAACTGTTTTTT. Amino acid sequence: CAFGSGGMTTNEKLFF.

The chain is built from TRBV7-2 and TRBJ2-7; D perhaps matches TRBD2 (6 bases). CDR1 and CDR2 (germline): SGHTA, FQGNSA. The germline V and J ends were trimmed by 4 bases and 3 bases, with 16 bases remaining between them. CDR3 length equals 15 residues. The CDR3 DNA reads TGTGCCAGCAGCTCCCTGGCCCGGGAGCGCTACGAGCAGTACTTC. Protein product: CASSSLARERYEQYF.

J is TRBJ2-4 and V is TRBV15; no clear D. V lost 1 base to trimming and J lost 0 bases, with 13 bases between them. Germline V lookup: CDR1 LNHNV, CDR2 YYDKDF (reference sequence). CDR3 length equals 17 residues. The CDR3 DNA is TGTGCCACCAGCAGAGTCTATGGCCGATTAGCCAAAAACATTCAGTACTTC. Its translation is CATSRVYGRLAKNIQYF.

The chain carries TRBV28 and TRBJ1-2; 7 nucleotides agree with TRBD1. Trimming took 8 bases from V and 7 from J; bases not matched to a gene: 4. CDR3 length: 11 amino acids. Germline V gives CDR1 MDHEN, CDR2 SYDVKM. CDR3 protein: CASDRGLGYTF. In DNA, the CDR3 is TGTGCCAGCGATAGGGGGCTTGGCTACACCTTC.

This chain links TRBV10-1 with TRBJ1-5; D is unresolved. Per germline, CDR1 WNHNN and CDR2 SYGVQD (reference sequence). The CDR3 has 19 residues. V was cut by 5 bases and J by 0 bases, with 23 bases left in between. As DNA, the CDR3 is TGCGCCAGCAGTCCGAAGGGCGCGCCAGGCGCTAATAGCAATCAGCCCCAGCATTTT. It yields the protein CASSPKGAPGANSNQPQHF.

The genes are TRBV13 and TRBJ2-7; TRBD2 aligns across 7 bases. Germline CDR1 and CDR2: PRHDT and FYEKMQ (reference sequence). CDR3 length equals 17 residues. V was pared by 5 bases and J by 8 bases, with 21 bases of the junction left unmatched. Here the CDR3 DNA reads TGTGCCAGCAGCCCCGCGGGGAGGGCTGTTGGGGTTGACAAGCAGTACTTC. Protein: CASSPAGRAVGVDKQYF.

A few counts support this clone. The chain uses TRBV4-2 and TRBJ1-2, with TRBD1 as a possible D gene (5 bases). The ends were cut back, 4 bases at V and 9 bases at J, with 12 bases in the middle. The CDR3 spans 12 residues. CDR1 is LGHNA, CDR2 YNFKEQ, per germline. CDR3 nucleotide sequence: TGTGCCAGCAGCCCGCTAACAGGCAGCTACACCTTC. Protein: CASSPLTGSYTF.

This clone was counted many times. V and J are TRBV6-5 and TRBJ2-2; D assignment may be TRBD1 or TRBD2 (5 bases each). The V end was cut by 0 bases, the J end by 4 bases, with 12 bases between. Per the germline V gene, CDR1 is MNHEY and CDR2 is SVGAGI. CDR3 size: 16 residues. The CDR3 nucleotides are TGTGCCAGCAGTTACTCGAGGGGAAAAGGCACCGGGGAGCTGTTTTTT. This gives the protein CASSYSRGKGTGELFF.

V gene TRBV5-1 combines with J gene TRBJ1-1, with TRBD1 as a possible D gene (6 bases). Germline CDR1 SGHRS, CDR2 YFSETQ. V was pared by 4 bases and J by 2 bases, with 15 bases between. This CDR3 region has 15 residues. The CDR3 region is CASSGAGEPNTEAFF. The CDR3 coding sequence is TGCGCCAGCAGCGGTGCAGGGGAACCCAACACTGAAGCTTTCTTT.